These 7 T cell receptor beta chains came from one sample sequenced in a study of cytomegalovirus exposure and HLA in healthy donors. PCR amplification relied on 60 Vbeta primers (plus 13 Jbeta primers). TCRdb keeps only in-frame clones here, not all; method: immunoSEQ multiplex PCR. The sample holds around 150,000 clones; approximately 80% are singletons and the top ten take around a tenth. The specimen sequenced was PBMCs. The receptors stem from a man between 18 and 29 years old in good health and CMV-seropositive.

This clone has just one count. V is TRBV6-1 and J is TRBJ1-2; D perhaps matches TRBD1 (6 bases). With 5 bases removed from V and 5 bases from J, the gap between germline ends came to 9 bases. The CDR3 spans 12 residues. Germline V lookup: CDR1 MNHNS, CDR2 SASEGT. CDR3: CASSSGQYGYTF. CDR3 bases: TGTGCCAGCAGTTCCGGACAGTATGGCTACACCTTC.

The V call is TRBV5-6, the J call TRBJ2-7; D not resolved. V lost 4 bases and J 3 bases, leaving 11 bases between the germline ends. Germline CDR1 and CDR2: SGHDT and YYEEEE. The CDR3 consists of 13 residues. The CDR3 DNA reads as TGTGCCAGCAGCCACCCCACAAGCTACGAGCAGTACTTC. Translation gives CASSHPTSYEQYF. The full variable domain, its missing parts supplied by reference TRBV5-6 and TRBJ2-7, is DAGVTQSPTHLIKTRGQQVTLRCSPKSGHDTVSWYQQALGQGPQFIFQYYEEEERQRGNFPDRFSGHQFPNYSSELNVNALLLGDSALYLCASSHPTSYEQYFGPGTRLTVT.

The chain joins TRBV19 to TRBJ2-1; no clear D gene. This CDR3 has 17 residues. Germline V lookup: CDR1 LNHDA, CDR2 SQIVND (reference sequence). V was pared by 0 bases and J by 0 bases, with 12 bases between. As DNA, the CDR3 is TGTGCCAGTAGTATAGATTCAACAGAGAGCTCCTACAATGAGCAGTTCTTC. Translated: CASSIDSTESSYNEQFF. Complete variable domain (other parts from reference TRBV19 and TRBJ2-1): DGGITQSPKYLFRKEGQNVTLSCEQNLNHDAMYWYRQDPGQGLRLIYYSQIVNDFQKGDIAEGYSVSREKKESFPLTVTSAQKNPTAFYLCASSIDSTESSYNEQFFGPGTRLTVL.

CDR3 protein: CAWSVGREDSPLHF. CDR3 DNA: TGTGCCTGGAGTGTCGGCCGGGAGGACTCACCCCTCCACTTT. The chain has TRBV30 and TRBJ1-6; D remains ambiguous. The V end was cut by 0 bases, the J end by 10 bases, with 13 bases between. The CDR3 is 14 residues long. Germline V gene lookup returns CDR1 GTSNPN and CDR2 SVGIG (reference sequence).

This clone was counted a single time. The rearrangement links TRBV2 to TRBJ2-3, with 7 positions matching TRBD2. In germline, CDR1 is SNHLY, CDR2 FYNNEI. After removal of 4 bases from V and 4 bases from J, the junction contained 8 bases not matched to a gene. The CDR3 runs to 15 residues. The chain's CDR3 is CASSGAGVGADTQYF. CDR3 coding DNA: TGTGCCAGCAGTGGGGCGGGAGTGGGGGCAGATACGCAGTATTTT.

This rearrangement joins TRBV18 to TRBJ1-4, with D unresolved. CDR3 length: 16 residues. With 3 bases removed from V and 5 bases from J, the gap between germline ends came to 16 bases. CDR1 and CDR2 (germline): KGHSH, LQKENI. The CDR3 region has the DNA TGTGCCAGCTCACCCTTCTCCGGCGGCCAAAATGAAAAACTGTTTTTT. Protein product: CASSPFSGGQNEKLFF.

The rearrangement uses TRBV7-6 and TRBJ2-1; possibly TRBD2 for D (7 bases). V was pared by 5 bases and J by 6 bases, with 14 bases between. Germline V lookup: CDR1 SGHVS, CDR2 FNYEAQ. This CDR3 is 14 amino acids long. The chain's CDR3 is CASSTRGGGNEQFF. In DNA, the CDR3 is TGTGCCAGCAGCACAAGGGGGGGCGGCAATGAGCAGTTCTTC.